This T cell receptor beta chain derives from a study of T cell repertoires in cytomegalovirus infection. Study summary: Indications of both CMV infection and matching HLA type were provided by public TCR beta signatures.

This clonotype was counted ten times or more. Antigen specificity is unknown. The study, taken as a whole, reports: CMV-specific HLA-C-restricted TCR beta clonotypes dominated the ex vivo response. Frequencies of public TCR beta families were cumulated, and this identified carriers of CMV plus the relevant HLA.

Each CDR3 protein gets one entry after TCRdb re-called the reads with MiXCR. This table holds some 100,000 distinct CDR3 sequences, 20% to 30% found once. The CDR3 consists of 14 residues. Germline CDR1 SGHTA, CDR2 FQGNSA. The V and J ends lost 5 bases and 3 bases, in that order; junction bases with no gene match: 4. The sequenced sample was CD8+ T cells from PBMCs. The receptor's source is a human donor in good health (CMV status not recorded). Some clones in this sample may be carry-over from other donors' samples. The chain has TRBV7-2 and TRBJ2-1; 7 bases line up with TRBD1. CDR3 DNA: TGTGCCAGCAGCCCAGGGACAGACTACAATGAGCAGTTCTTC. It specifies CASSPGTDYNEQFF.